This is a list of T cell receptor beta chains from one sample in a study of PD-1 blockade in classical Hodgkin lymphoma. Data came from immunoSEQ multiplex PCR; TCRdb stores just in-frame clones and leaves some out. The sample includes some 21,000 clones, roughly three quarters seen only once; the top ten take about a fifth. The material was peripheral blood mononuclear cells (PBMCs), obtained before the fourth cycle of nivolumab. The receptors here all came from a human donor with classical Hodgkin lymphoma. Both conserved end residues are part of each CDR3. The D gene is left open where the match is weak. Clone size is stated in some rows and not others, as once, few, many or a class when expanded.

J gene	clone size	D gene	V gene	CDR3 protein	CDR3 DNA
TRBJ2-4	once	NA	TRBV2	CASSAENIQYF	TGTGCCAGCAGTGCGGAAAACATTCAGTACTTC
TRBJ2-2	NA	NA	TRBV7-2	CASSLEVGELFF	TGTGCCAGCAGCTTAGAGGTGGGGGAGCTGTTTTTT
TRBJ2-7	NA	NA	TRBV6-5	CASNDQGQYEQYF	TGTGCCAGCAATGACCAGGGTCAGTACGAGCAGTACTTC
TRBJ1-2	few	NA	TRBV19	CASSMSVTREGYGYTF	TGTGCCAGTAGTATGTCCGTGACCAGGGAGGGCTATGGCTACACCTTC
TRBJ2-5	NA	TRBD1	TRBV4-2	CASSQQQGASETQYF	TGTGCCAGCAGCCAACAACAGGGGGCTTCCGAGACCCAGTACTTC
TRBJ2-7	NA	TRBD1	TRBV7-9	CASSRGQGTYEQYF	TGTGCCAGCAGCCGAGGACAGGGCACCTACGAGCAGTACTTC
TRBJ2-7	few	TRBD1	TRBV11-3	CASSSPGQGLLEGQYF	TGTGCCAGCAGCTCGCCGGGACAGGGGCTTTTAGAAGGGCAGTACTTC
TRBJ2-1	NA	TRBD2	TRBV28	CASRPPPTSGRALDYNEQFF	TGTGCCAGCAGACCTCCCCCGACTAGCGGGAGAGCTTTAGACTACAATGAGCAGTTCTTC
TRBJ1-5	NA	NA	TRBV6-1	CASSEVGGNNQPQHF	TGTGCCAGCAGTGAAGTTGGCGGTAACAATCAGCCCCAGCATTTT
TRBJ1-1	NA	TRBD1	TRBV19	CASTDGLRQGGSTEAFF	TGTGCCAGTACCGACGGCCTTAGACAGGGCGGTAGCACTGAAGCTTTCTTT
TRBJ1-1	NA	TRBD1	TRBV2	CASGGQGVNTEAFF	TGTGCCAGCGGGGGACAGGGCGTGAACACTGAAGCTTTCTTT